This T cell receptor beta chain was identified during a study of T cells after yellow fever vaccination. 5'RACE template switching generated TCR cDNA, adding a universal primer site and UMIs. Each CDR3 protein gets one entry after TCRdb re-called the 5' RACE reads with MiXCR. Altogether 340,000 or so distinct CDR3 sequences are present, approximately 12% being singletons, with the ten largest covering 3.2%. V lost 4 bases, J lost 1 base, and 9 bases lay in between. CDR3 length: 13 residues. From germline, CDR1 is SQVTM and CDR2 ANQGSEA. Findings and limits, study-wide: Although the secondary response was weaker, it peaked faster, at day 5 versus 15.

In this sample, this clonotype turned up a few times. Its antigen is still unknown. This receptor was taken from a man aged 18 to 30 who received the YFV17D yellow fever vaccine. This specimen consisted of CD4+ T cells sorted from PBMCs, obtained 15 days after the yellow fever booster vaccination. The chain combines TRBV29-1 with TRBJ2-3, with D unclear. The CDR3 coding sequence is TGCAGCGTTGCGAAGGGTGGCACAGATACGCAGTATTTT. Protein sequence: CSVAKGGTDTQYF.